Sequencing of this T cell receptor (beta chain) was carried out in a study of T cell responses to AZD1222 COVID-19 vaccine. The study's findings and limits: Just a handful of people given AZD1222 tested seropositive at baseline. Most donors were white British and more were female, and clonal diversity was possibly underestimated.

The method was immunoSEQ multiplex PCR; TCRdb's version includes in-frame clones alone and lacks a portion of them. Among around 65,000 clones listed, over 80% were seen once. Remarks on this clone: What it binds is not known.

Germline loops: CDR1 SGHRS, CDR2 YFSETQ. CDR3 length equals 12 residues. V was pared by 0 bases and J by 4 bases, with 5 bases between. The chain links TRBV5-1 to TRBJ2-7; maybe TRBD2 (5 bases). The sequence was obtained from an adult who received the AZD1222 COVID-19 vaccine. Sequenced here: peripheral blood, sampled 28 days after the second AZD1222 dose. Here the CDR3 reads CASSLGGYEQYF. The DNA of the CDR3 is TGCGCCAGCAGCTTGGGAGGGTACGAGCAGTACTTC.